Sequencing of this T cell receptor beta chain was carried out in a study of blood T cell repertoires in COVID-19. Worth noting for this clone: The junction differs from germline at one of its ends, possibly a read error.

Profiling relied on immunoSEQ multiplex PCR, and the TCRdb table lists in-frame clones only, not all of them. This sample yields approximately 290,000 clones, of which 70% to 90% are seen a single time; around 13% belongs to the top ten. The CDR3 extends over 16 amino acids. Germline CDR1 reads SGHNT; CDR2 reads YENEEA. The chain employs TRBV11-3 and TRBJ2-1; TRBD1 aligns across 10 bases. Sequenced material: peripheral blood. The TCR sequence derives from a woman aged 60-75 years with acute or convalescent COVID-19. The CDR3: CASTLGSGTGVNEQFF. The DNA for the CDR3 is TGTGCCAGCACCTTAGGATCCGGGACAGGGGTAAATGAGCAGTTCTTC.